What follows are 18 T cell receptor beta chains derived from one specimen sequenced in a study of a mutant IDH1 vaccine in newly diagnosed glioma. Regarding time point: week 23, last vaccination. The investigators gave 300 ug of mutant IDH1 20-mer peptide in each vaccine dose, together with topical imiquimod. Some clones are missing from TCRdb's copy, which holds only in-frame ones; the method was immunoSEQ multiplex PCR. This sample has about 44,000 clones, with 85% to 95% found just once. No antigen is known for these receptors. This specimen consisted of PBMCs, obtained from a glioma patient whose treatment included an IDH1 peptide vaccine. All receptors derive from a man aged 45-60 years with glioma.

The chain joins TRBV29-1 to TRBJ2-1; 10 nucleotides agree with TRBD2. Germline V gene data show CDR1 as SQVTM and CDR2 as ANQGSEA. The CDR3 extends over 19 amino acids. With V trimmed by 3 bases and J by 3 bases, 17 bases remained unmatched. Here the CDR3 DNA reads TGCAGCGTTGAGAAAACCCCTAGCGGGGGAGACTCTATCTACAATGAGCAGTTCTTC. This sequence encodes CSVEKTPSGGDSIYNEQFF.

In this sample, this clone turned up once. The chain joins TRBV5-5 to TRBJ1-5; no clear D gene. This CDR3 is 15 amino acids long. The ends were cut back, 5 bases at V and 3 bases at J, with 15 bases in the middle. Germline CDR1 is SGHKS and CDR2 is YYEKEE (reference sequence). The CDR3 sequence is CASRPTYTNNQPQHF. The CDR3 region has the DNA TGTGCCAGCAGGCCCACCTACACCAACAATCAGCCCCAGCATTTT.

To note about this clone: The junction does not match germline at one end; this may be a read error. This sequence joins TRBV7-7 and TRBJ2-3, with 14 bases identical to TRBD2. The CDR3 spans 15 residues. Germline lookup yields CDR1 SSHAT and CDR2 FNYEAQ (reference sequence). This chain's CDR3 is CASSQTSGRADTQYF. The CDR3 nucleotides read TGTGCTAGCAGCCAGACTAGCGGGAGGGCGGATACGCAGTATTTT. Supplemented by reference TRBV7-7 and TRBJ2-3, the full variable domain reads GAGVSQSPRYKVTKRGQDVTLRCDPISSHATLYWYQQALGQGPEFLTYFNYEAQPDKSGLPSDRFSAERPEGSISTLTIQRTEQRDSAMYRCASSQTSGRADTQYFGPGTRLTVL.

The genes are TRBV5-4 and TRBJ1-2; TRBD1 aligns across 10 bases. The junction had 6 bases not matched to a gene; V was cut back by 4 bases and J by 6 bases. CDR1 SGHNT and CDR2 YYREEE come from the germline V gene (reference sequence). This CDR3 comprises 14 residues. CDR3 coding DNA: TGTGCCAGCAGCCATGACAGGGGGCCCAATGGCTACACCTTC. It encodes CASSHDRGPNGYTF.

This clone was seen a few times. This chain connects TRBV30 to TRBJ1-1; 10 nucleotides line up with TRBD1. Trimming took 8 bases from V and 4 from J; bases not matched to a gene: 10. The length of the CDR3 is 14 residues. CDR1 is GTSNPN and CDR2 is SVGIG in the germline V gene (reference sequence). The CDR3: CAGRDRGAATEAFF. The CDR3 DNA sequence: TGTGCCGGCAGGGACAGGGGCGCGGCCACTGAAGCTTTCTTT.

The chain carries TRBV10-2 and TRBJ1-5; 7 bases match TRBD1. The germline CDR1 and CDR2 sequences are WSHSY and SAAADI. J lost 2 bases, V lost 7 bases, and 8 bases had no gene match. The CDR3 has 15 residues. DNA of the CDR3: TGCGCCAGCAAATCCGGGACAGCAGGCAATCAGCCCCAGCATTTT. Protein sequence: CASKSGTAGNQPQHF.

The V call is TRBV5-3, the J call TRBJ2-1, with D perhaps TRBD2 (5 bases). TRBV5-3 is an ORF for which the function is uncertain. V lost 4 bases and J 12 bases, leaving 20 bases between the germline ends. This CDR3 contains 14 residues. Written as DNA, the CDR3 is TGTGCCAGAAGCGCTAGGACTCCCCCTTTTGCGCAGTTCTTC. Protein sequence: CARSARTPPFAQFF.

The V gene is TRBV5-1, the J gene TRBJ2-1, with D perhaps assigned TRBD1 or TRBD2 (6 bases each). CDR1 is SGHRS, CDR2 YFSETQ, per germline. The CDR3 runs 13 residues. V lost 7 bases, J lost 7 bases, and 15 bases lay in between. The CDR3 DNA is TGCGCCAGCCAGGAGGGGGGCTATAATGAGCAGTTCTTC. Translating gives CASQEGGYNEQFF.

The rearrangement uses TRBV15 and TRBJ2-6; unclear D gene. V dropped 0 bases and J dropped 0 bases, with 3 bases sitting between them. Germline V gene lookup returns CDR1 LNHNV and CDR2 YYDKDF (reference sequence). The CDR3 runs 15 residues. This CDR3 is CATSRDHSGANVLTF. The CDR3 nucleotides are TGTGCCACCAGCAGAGATCACTCTGGGGCCAACGTCCTGACTTTC.

The chain has TRBV4-2 and TRBJ2-1, with D uncertain. CDR3 length equals 13 residues. In germline, CDR1 is LGHNA, CDR2 YNFKEQ. The ends were cut back, 4 bases at V and 8 bases at J, with 12 bases in the middle. The CDR3: CASSPLKRDEQFF. The CDR3 DNA reads as TGTGCCAGCAGCCCTTTGAAACGGGATGAGCAGTTCTTC.

The V and J genes are TRBV4-3 and TRBJ2-7; no clear D. Trimming removed 2 bases at V and 2 bases at J, with 13 bases between. The length of the CDR3 is 15 residues. CDR1 and CDR2 from the germline V gene are LGHNA and YSLEER. The CDR3 DNA reads TGCGCCAGCAGCCAACTTTTCGACGGACCCTACGAGCAGTACTTC. It yields the protein CASSQLFDGPYEQYF.

CDR3 DNA: TGTGCCAGCAGTGAGAGTATAAGCGGGGGGGCCGGTTACAATGAGCAGTTCTTC. It is translated as CASSESISGGAGYNEQFF. This chain links TRBV2 with TRBJ2-1, with 10 bases that match TRBD2. V gave up 3 bases and J gave up 4 bases; unmatched junction bases: 12. The CDR3 is 18 residues long. Looked up from germline, CDR1 is SNHLY and CDR2 is FYNNEI.

This clone appeared a single time. V is TRBV6-6 and J is TRBJ2-1; 8 bases align to TRBD2. The CDR3 consists of 15 residues. Germline trimming cut 6 bases from V and 8 bases from J; bases unmatched to any gene: 12. CDR1 and CDR2 (germline): MNHNY, SVGAGI (reference sequence). This chain's CDR3 is CASRSGTSFWDEQFF. The CDR3 DNA reads TGTGCCAGCAGATCCGGGACTAGTTTCTGGGATGAGCAGTTCTTC.

This clone was counted a few times. The chain recombines TRBV5-1 with TRBJ1-2; the match to TRBD1 covers 7 bases. V lost 4 bases, J lost 2 bases, and 2 bases stayed unmatched. CDR1 and CDR2 from the germline V gene are SGHRS and YFSETQ. The length of the CDR3 is 13 residues. CDR3 residues: CASSPTGNYGYTF. CDR3 sequence (DNA): TGCGCCAGCAGCCCGACAGGGAACTATGGCTACACCTTC.

The V and J genes are TRBV7-9 and TRBJ2-1; D may correspond to TRBD1 or TRBD2 (5 bases each). Trimming shortened V by 4 bases and J by 2 bases, and 18 bases separated the two germline ends. The CDR3 is 17 amino acids. Germline CDR1 SEHNR, CDR2 FQNEAQ (reference sequence). CDR3 sequence (DNA): TGTGCCAGCAGCTCACGGGACGCCCGGAACACCTACAATGAGCAGTTCTTC. It specifies CASSSRDARNTYNEQFF.

The chain couples TRBV5-4 to TRBJ2-4; 10 bases map to TRBD2. The CDR3 is made up of 14 amino acids. CDR1 is SGHNT, CDR2 YYREEE, per germline (reference sequence). J was trimmed by 12 bases and V by 3 bases; bases with no gene match: 9. As DNA, the CDR3 is TGTGCCAGCAGCTCCGCTGGGACTAGCGAGGCTCAGTACTTC. Its protein product is CASSSAGTSEAQYF.

V and J are TRBV6-4 and TRBJ2-7, with 8 bases aligning to TRBD1. V shed 0 bases and J 2 bases; nucleotides not matched to a gene: 9. Germline V gene data show CDR1 as MRHNA and CDR2 as SNTAGT. There are 17 residues in the CDR3. As DNA, the CDR3 is TGTGCCAGCAGTGACTCCACCAACCGGGACAGGCCCTACGAGCAGTACTTC. Protein sequence: CASSDSTNRDRPYEQYF.

The gene calls are TRBV28 and TRBJ1-1, with D possibly TRBD1 on 6 matching bases. This CDR3 is 15 amino acids long. V gave up 4 bases and J gave up 5 bases, with 17 bases separating them. Germline-derived CDR1 and CDR2 are MDHEN and SYDVKM. The CDR3 sequence is CASSSLRGEWTEAFF. For the CDR3, the DNA is TGTGCCAGCAGTTCATTGAGGGGGGAGTGGACTGAAGCTTTCTTT.